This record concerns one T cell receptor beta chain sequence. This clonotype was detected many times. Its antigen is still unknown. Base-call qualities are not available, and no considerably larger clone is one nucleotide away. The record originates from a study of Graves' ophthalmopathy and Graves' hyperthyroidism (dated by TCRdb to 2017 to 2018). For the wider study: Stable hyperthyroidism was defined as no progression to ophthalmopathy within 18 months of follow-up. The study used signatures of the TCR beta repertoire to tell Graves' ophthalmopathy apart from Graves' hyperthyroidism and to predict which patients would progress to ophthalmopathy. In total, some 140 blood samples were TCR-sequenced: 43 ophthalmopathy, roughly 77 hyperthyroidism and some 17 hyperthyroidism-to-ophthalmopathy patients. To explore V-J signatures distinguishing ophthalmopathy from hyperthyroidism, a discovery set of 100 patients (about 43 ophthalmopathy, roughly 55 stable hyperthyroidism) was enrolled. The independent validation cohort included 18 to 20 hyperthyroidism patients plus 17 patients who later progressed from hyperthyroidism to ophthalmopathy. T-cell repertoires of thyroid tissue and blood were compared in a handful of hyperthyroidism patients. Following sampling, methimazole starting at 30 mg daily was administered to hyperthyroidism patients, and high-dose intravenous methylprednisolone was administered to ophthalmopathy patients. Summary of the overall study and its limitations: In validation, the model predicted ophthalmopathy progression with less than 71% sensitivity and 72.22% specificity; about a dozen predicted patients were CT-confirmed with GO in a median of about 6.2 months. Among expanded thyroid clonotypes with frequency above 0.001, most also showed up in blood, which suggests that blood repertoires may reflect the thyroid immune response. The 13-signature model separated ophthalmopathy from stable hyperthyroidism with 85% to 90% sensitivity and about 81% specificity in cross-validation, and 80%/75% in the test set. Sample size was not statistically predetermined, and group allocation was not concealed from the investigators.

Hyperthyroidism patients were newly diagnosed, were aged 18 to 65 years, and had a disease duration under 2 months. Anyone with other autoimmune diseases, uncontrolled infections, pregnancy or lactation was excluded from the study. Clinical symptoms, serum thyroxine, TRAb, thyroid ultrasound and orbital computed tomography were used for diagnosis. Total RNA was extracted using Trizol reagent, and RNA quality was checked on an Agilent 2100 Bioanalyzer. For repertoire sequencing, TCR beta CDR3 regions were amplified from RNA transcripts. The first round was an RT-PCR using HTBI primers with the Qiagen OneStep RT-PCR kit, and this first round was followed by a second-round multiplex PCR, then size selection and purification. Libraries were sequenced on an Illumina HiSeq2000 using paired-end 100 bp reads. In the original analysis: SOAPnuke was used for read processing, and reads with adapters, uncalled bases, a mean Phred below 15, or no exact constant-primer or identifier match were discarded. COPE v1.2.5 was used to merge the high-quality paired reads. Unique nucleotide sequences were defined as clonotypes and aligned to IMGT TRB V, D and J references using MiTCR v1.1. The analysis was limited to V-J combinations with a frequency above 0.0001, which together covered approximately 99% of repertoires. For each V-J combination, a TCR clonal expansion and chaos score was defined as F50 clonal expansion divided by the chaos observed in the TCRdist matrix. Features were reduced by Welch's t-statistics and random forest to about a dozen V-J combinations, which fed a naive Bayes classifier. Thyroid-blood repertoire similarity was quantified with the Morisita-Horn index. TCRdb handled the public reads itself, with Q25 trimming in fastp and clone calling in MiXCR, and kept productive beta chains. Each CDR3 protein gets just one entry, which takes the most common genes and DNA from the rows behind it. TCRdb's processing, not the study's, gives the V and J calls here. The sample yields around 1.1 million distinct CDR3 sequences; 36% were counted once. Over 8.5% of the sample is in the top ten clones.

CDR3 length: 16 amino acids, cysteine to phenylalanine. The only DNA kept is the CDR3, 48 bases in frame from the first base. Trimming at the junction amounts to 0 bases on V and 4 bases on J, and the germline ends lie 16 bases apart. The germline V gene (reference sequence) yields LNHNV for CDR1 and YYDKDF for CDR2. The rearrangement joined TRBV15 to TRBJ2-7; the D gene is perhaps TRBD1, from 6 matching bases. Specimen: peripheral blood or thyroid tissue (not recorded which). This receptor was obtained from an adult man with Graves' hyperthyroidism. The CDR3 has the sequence CATSRDQTGVGYEQYF. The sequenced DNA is TGTGCCACCAGCAGAGATCAGACAGGCGTGGGGTACGAGCAGTACTTC. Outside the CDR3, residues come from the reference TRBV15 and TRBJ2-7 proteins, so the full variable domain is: DAMVIQNPRYQVTQFGKPVTLSCSQTLNHNVMYWYQQKSSQAPKLLFHYYDKDFNNEADTPDNFQSRRPNTSFCFLDIRSPGLGDTAMYLCATSRDQTGVGYEQYFGPGTRLTVT.